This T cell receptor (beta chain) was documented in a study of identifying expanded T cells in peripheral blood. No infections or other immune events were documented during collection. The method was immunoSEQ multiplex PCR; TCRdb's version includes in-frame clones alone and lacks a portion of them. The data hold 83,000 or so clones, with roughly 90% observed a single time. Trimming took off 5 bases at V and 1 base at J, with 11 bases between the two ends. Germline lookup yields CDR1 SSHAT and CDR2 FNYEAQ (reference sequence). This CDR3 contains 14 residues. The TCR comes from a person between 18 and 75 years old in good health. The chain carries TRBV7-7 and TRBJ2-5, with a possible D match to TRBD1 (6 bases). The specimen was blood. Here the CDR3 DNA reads TGTGCCAGCAGCCCCGGACAGTCCCAAGAGACCCAGTACTTC. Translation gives CASSPGQSQETQYF.